This T cell receptor beta chain was recovered during a study of T cell repertoires in cytomegalovirus infection. MiXCR was run by TCRdb on the reads, yielding one entry per CDR3 protein. The table lists some 440,000 distinct CDR3 sequences, approximately 30% of them singletons. Trimming removed 2 bases from V and 4 bases from J, with 18 bases in between. The CDR3 has 15 residues. Germline V gene lookup returns CDR1 SQVTM and CDR2 ANQGSEA. The receptor's source is a human donor in good health (CMV status not recorded). Some clones in this sample may be carry-over from other donors' samples. The chain carries TRBV29-1 and TRBJ2-7; possible D gene TRBD1, 5 bases. Sequencing was carried out using PBMCs. CDR3 amino acids: CSVETRTSVTYEQYF. The CDR3 nucleotides are TGCAGCGTTGAAACGAGGACATCCGTCACTTACGAGCAGTACTTC.